This TCR beta chain appears in the sequencing data of a study of control samples from healthy donors and cancer patients. Here immunoSEQ multiplex PCR was the method, and the copy in TCRdb shows in-frame clones only, minus some. This table has more than 140,000 clones, roughly 94% appearing once. There are 17 residues in the CDR3. Trimming stripped 0 bases from V and 0 bases from J, with 10 bases between. Germline values: CDR1 SGHRS, CDR2 YFSETQ. Source material: blood. The chain has TRBV5-1 and TRBJ1-6; unclear D gene. The receptor was isolated from a man aged 35 to 55 in good health. DNA of the CDR3: TGCGCCAGCAGCTTGGGACGGAGGAGCTCCTATAATTCACCCCTCCACTTT. Translating it yields CASSLGRRSSYNSPLHF.